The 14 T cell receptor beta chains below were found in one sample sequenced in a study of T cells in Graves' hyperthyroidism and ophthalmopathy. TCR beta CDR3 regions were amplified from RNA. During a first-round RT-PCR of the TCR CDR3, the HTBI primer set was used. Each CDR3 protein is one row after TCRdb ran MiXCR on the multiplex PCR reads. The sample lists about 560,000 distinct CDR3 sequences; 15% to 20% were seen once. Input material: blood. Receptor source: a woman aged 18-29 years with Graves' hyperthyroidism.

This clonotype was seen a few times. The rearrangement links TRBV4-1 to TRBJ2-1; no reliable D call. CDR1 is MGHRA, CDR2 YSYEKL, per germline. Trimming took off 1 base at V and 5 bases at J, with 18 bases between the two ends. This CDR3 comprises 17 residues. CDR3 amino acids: CASSQAEPGWSDNEQFF. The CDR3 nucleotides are TGCGCCAGCAGCCAAGCGGAGCCTGGATGGTCAGACAATGAGCAGTTCTTC.

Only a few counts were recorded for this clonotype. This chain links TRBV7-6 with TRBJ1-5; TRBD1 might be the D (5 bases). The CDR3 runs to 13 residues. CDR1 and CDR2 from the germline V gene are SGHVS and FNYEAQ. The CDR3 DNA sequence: TGTGCACTGGGGGGTTTGGGCAATCAGCCCCAGCATTTT. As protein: CALGGLGNQPQHF.

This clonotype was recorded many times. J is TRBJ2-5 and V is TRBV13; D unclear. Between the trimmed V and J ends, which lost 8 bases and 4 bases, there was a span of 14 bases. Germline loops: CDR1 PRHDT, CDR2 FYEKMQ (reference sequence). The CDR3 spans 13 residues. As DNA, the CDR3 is TGTGCCAGCGCCCCCAACGCTGGAGAGACCCAGTACTTC. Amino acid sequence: CASAPNAGETQYF.

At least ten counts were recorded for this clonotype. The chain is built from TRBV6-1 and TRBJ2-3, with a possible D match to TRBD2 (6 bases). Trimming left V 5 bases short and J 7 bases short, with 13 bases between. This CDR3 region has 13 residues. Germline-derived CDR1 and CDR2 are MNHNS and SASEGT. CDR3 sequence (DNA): TGTGCCAGCAGTTACTCTCGGACTAATACGCAGTATTTT. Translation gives CASSYSRTNTQYF.

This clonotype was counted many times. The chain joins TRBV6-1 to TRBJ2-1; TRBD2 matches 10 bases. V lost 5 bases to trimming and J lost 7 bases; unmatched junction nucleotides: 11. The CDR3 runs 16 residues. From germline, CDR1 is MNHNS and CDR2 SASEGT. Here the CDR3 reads CASSPITSGNANEQFF. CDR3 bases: TGTGCCAGCAGTCCTATCACTAGCGGGAATGCGAATGAGCAGTTCTTC.

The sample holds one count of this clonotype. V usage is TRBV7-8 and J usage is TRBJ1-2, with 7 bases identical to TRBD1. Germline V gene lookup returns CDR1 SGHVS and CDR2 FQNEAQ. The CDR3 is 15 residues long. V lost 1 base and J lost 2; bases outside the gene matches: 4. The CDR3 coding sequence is TGTGCCAGCAGCTTAGACCCGGGACAGAACTATGGCTACACCTTC. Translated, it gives CASSLDPGQNYGYTF.

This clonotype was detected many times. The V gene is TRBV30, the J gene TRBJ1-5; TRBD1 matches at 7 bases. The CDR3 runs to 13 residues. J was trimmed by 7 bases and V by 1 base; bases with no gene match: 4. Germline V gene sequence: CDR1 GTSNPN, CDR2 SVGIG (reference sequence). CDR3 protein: CAWSADRKQPQHF. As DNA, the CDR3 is TGTGCCTGGAGTGCGGACAGGAAGCAGCCCCAGCATTTT.

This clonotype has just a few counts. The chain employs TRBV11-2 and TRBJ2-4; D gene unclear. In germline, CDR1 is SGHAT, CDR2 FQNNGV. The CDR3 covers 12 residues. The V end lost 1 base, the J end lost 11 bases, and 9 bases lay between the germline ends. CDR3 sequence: CASSLVGPVQYF. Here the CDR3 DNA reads TGTGCCAGCAGCTTAGTTGGGCCAGTTCAGTACTTC.

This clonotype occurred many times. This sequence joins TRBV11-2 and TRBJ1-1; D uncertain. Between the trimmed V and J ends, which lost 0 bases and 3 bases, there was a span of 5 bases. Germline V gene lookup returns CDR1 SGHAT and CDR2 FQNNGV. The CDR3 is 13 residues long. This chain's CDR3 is CASSLDLDTEAFF. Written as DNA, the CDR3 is TGTGCCAGCAGCTTAGATCTTGACACTGAAGCTTTCTTT. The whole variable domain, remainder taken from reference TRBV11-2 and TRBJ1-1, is EAGVAQSPRYKIIEKRQSVAFWCNPISGHATLYWYQQILGQGPKLLIQFQNNGVVDDSQLPKDRFSAERLKGVDSTLKIQPAKLEDSAVYLCASSLDLDTEAFFGQGTRLTVV.

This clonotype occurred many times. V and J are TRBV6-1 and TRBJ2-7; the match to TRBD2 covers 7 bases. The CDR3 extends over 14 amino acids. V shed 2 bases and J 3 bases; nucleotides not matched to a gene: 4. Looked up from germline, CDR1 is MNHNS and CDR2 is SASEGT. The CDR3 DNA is TGTGCCAGCAGTGAATGGGCTAGCGGCTACGAGCAGTACTTC. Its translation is CASSEWASGYEQYF.

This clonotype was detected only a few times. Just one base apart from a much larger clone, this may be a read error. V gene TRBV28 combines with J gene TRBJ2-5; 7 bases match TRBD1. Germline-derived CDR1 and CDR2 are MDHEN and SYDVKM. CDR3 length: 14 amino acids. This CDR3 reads CASSPRTGQETQCF. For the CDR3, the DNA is TGTGCCAGCAGCCCCAGGACAGGCCAAGAGACCCAGTGCTTC. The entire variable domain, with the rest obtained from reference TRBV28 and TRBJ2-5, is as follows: DVKVTQSSRYLVKRTGEKVFLECVQDMDHENMFWYRQDPGLGLRLIYFSYDVKMKEKGDIPEGYSVSREKKERFSLILESASTNQTSMYLCASSPRTGQETQCFGPGTRLLVL.

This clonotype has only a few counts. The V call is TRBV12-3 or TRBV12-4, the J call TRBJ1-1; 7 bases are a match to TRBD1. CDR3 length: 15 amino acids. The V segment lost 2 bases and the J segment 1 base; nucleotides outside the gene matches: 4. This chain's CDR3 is CASSLYAGGNTEAFF. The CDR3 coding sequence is TGTGCCAGCAGTTTATATGCAGGGGGGAACACTGAAGCTTTCTTT.

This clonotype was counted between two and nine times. The CDR3 sequence is CASSEWYGGATNTEAFF. CDR3 DNA: TGTGCCAGCAGTGAATGGTATGGAGGGGCAACCAACACTGAAGCTTTCTTT. The chain combines TRBV25-1 with TRBJ1-1; maybe TRBD1 (5 bases). Germline CDR1 and CDR2: MGHDK and SYGVNS. CDR3 length: 17 residues. V was clipped by 1 base and J by 2 bases, with 17 bases between them.

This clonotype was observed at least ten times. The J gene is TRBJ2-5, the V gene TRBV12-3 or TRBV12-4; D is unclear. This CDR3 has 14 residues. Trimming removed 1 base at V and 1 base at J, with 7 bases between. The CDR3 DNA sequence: TGTGCCAGCAGTTTAGGGCCGTCCCAAGAGACCCAGTACTTC. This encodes CASSLGPSQETQYF.